These 24 T cell receptor beta chains originate from one sample sequenced in a study of T-cell reconstitution after alpha-beta-depleted transplantation in children. As it was prepared, the TCRbeta library received unique molecular identifiers. MiXCR, applied by TCRdb to the PCR reads, yields one record per CDR3 protein. The data hold about 300,000 distinct CDR3 sequences, with 10% observed a single time. The input for sequencing was PBMCs, taken before TCRalphabeta/CD19-depleted stem cell transplant. These receptors were collected from a boy less than two years old with acute myeloid leukemia, due to receive a stem cell transplant.

This clonotype was counted at least ten times. The chain employs TRBV20-1 and TRBJ2-7; D ambiguous. The germline gives CDR1 DFQATT, CDR2 SNEGSKA (reference sequence). The CDR3 length is 11 residues. The CDR3 region is CSLSRVGLQYF. CDR3 bases: TGCAGCCTCAGTCGAGTTGGGCTCCAGTACTTC.

This clonotype was observed a few times. The rearrangement links TRBV7-9 to TRBJ2-3; 9 nucleotides line up with TRBD2. Trimming cost V 2 bases and J 4 bases; bases outside gene matches: 10. The CDR3 is 17 amino acids. Germline V gene lookup returns CDR1 SEHNR and CDR2 FQNEAQ (reference sequence). CDR3: CASSLTRTSEISDTQYF. The CDR3 DNA follows: TGTGCCAGCAGCTTAACGAGGACTAGCGAAATTTCAGATACGCAGTATTTT.

In this sample, this clonotype turned up many times. The chain joins TRBV28 to TRBJ2-3; TRBD2 aligns across 8 bases. CDR3 size: 14 residues. Germline CDR1 MDHEN, CDR2 SYDVKM. Trimming at V came to 5 bases and at J to 2 bases, leaving 3 bases not matched to a gene. The DNA for the CDR3 is TGTGCCAGCAGTAGCGGGGGCCCCACAGATACGCAGTATTTT. The encoded protein is CASSSGGPTDTQYF.

This clonotype came up many times. This rearrangement joins TRBV13 to TRBJ2-3; no definite D call. V lost 0 bases to trimming and J lost 3 bases, with 10 bases between them. This CDR3 contains 15 residues. Germline V gene data show CDR1 as PRHDT and CDR2 as FYEKMQ (reference sequence). This CDR3 is CASSLGQLVTDTQYF. Written as DNA, the CDR3 is TGTGCCAGCAGCTTAGGGCAGCTAGTGACAGATACGCAGTATTTT.

This clonotype was seen a handful of times. The chain is built from TRBV7-2 and TRBJ1-5; 10 nucleotides match TRBD1. V dropped 5 bases and J dropped 6; count of bases not matched to a gene: 7. The germline V gene encodes CDR1 SGHTA and CDR2 FQGNSA. This CDR3 is 15 amino acids long. The CDR3 is CASSLGQGIGQPQHF. The CDR3 DNA reads TGTGCCAGCAGCCTGGGACAGGGGATCGGTCAGCCCCAGCATTTT.

The sample holds many counts of this clonotype. This sequence joins TRBV10-3 and TRBJ2-3, with D hard to call. This CDR3 spans 15 amino acids. Germline assignment: CDR1 ENHRY and CDR2 SYGVKD. V was pared by 3 bases and J by 2 bases, with 12 bases between. This chain's CDR3 is CAISDGWALTDTQYF. The CDR3 DNA follows: TGTGCCATCAGTGACGGTTGGGCCCTCACAGATACGCAGTATTTT.

This clonotype was detected only a few times. One end of the junction does not line up with germline, which may come from a read error. The chain couples TRBV7-2 to TRBJ2-3; D perhaps matches TRBD2 (6 bases). The germline gives CDR1 SGHTA, CDR2 FQGNSA. CDR3 length equals 13 residues. The CDR3 protein is CASSLRGMDTQYF. The CDR3 nucleotides read TGTGCCAGCAGCTTACGCGGGATGGATACTCAGTATTTT.

This clonotype has a count of ten or more. The J gene is TRBJ2-2, the V gene TRBV28; either TRBD1 or TRBD2 may fit D (6 bases each). The CDR3 contains 14 residues. Germline V gives CDR1 MDHEN, CDR2 SYDVKM. V lost 3 bases to trimming and J lost 6 bases, with 11 bases between them. As DNA, the CDR3 is TGTGCCAGCAGTTTGACAGGAGGGTCCGGGGAGCTGTTTTTT. Encoded protein: CASSLTGGSGELFF.

As for this clonotype: This may be a read error, as it is one base from a much larger clone. The J gene is TRBJ2-1, the V gene TRBV11-3, with D possibly TRBD2 on 6 matching bases. The germline V gene has CDR1 SGHNT and CDR2 YENEEA. CDR3 length: 13 amino acids. Trimming stripped 2 bases from V and 10 bases from J, with 12 bases between. The CDR3 nucleotides read TGTGCCAGCAGCTTAAGGTCTAGCGTAGAGCAGTTCTTC. It specifies CASSLRSSVEQFF.

This clonotype was counted a few times. J is TRBJ1-5 and V is TRBV30; D gene uncertain. The CDR3 totals 13 residues. Germline V lookup: CDR1 GTSNPN, CDR2 SVGIG (reference sequence). V gave up 0 bases and J gave up 5 bases, with 8 bases separating them. Here the CDR3 DNA reads TGTGCCTGGAGTGTTAGACGAGATCAGCCCCAGCATTTT. It is translated as CAWSVRRDQPQHF.

This clonotype showed up many times. A read error may account for a junction end that differs from germline. The CDR3 is CASSLTLGGGLCF. CDR3 in DNA: TGTGCCAGCAGCTTAACGTTGGGGGGGGGCCTCTGTTTC. J is TRBJ2-1 and V is TRBV7-3, with a tentative D call TRBD2 (7 bases). The CDR3 is made up of 13 amino acids. Germline V gene lookup returns CDR1 SGHTA and CDR2 FQGTGA. Filled out from reference TRBV7-3 and TRBJ2-1, the complete variable domain reads GAGVSQTPSNKVTEKGKYVELRCDPISGHTALYWYRQSLGQGPEFLIYFQGTGAADDSGLPNDRFFAVRPEGSVSTLKIQRTERGDSAVYLCASSLTLGGGLCFGPGTRLTVL.

The chain joins TRBV20-1 to TRBJ2-1; TRBD2 matches 9 bases. From germline, CDR1 is DFQATT and CDR2 SNEGSKA (reference sequence). This CDR3 has 16 amino acids. V shed 1 base, J shed 3 bases, and the junction held 7 bases outside the gene matches. CDR3 coding DNA: TGCAGTGCTAGAGCATGGGGGACTAGCAGCTACAATGAGCAGTTCTTC. Encoded protein: CSARAWGTSSYNEQFF.

This clonotype was counted many times. The chain recombines TRBV3-1 with TRBJ2-5; 8 bases map to TRBD2. With V trimmed by 1 base and J by 5 bases, 9 bases remained unmatched. The V gene's germline CDR1 is LGHDT and CDR2 YNNKEL (reference sequence). The CDR3 contains 16 residues. CDR3 loop: CASSQASAGGTETQYF. CDR3 coding DNA: TGTGCCAGCAGCCAAGCGTCCGCGGGGGGCACGGAGACCCAGTACTTC.

The chain recombines TRBV5-5 with TRBJ2-2; weak D call: TRBD2 (5 bases). CDR1 is SGHKS and CDR2 is YYEKEE in the germline V gene (reference sequence). The CDR3 runs to 15 residues. Trimming cost V 3 bases and J 8 bases, with 17 bases left between them. The CDR3 loop reads CASSSLRGKAGELFF. The CDR3 coding sequence is TGTGCCAGCAGCTCGTTGAGAGGGAAAGCAGGGGAGCTGTTTTTT.

The sample holds many counts of this clonotype. This chain joins TRBV18 and TRBJ1-1; 7 bases fit TRBD1. The V gene end was trimmed by 4 bases and the J gene end by 3 bases; junction bases not matched to a gene: 8. The CDR3 has 15 residues. The germline gives CDR1 KGHSH, CDR2 LQKENI. CDR3 protein: CASSRGQSGYTEAFF. For the CDR3, the DNA is TGTGCCAGCTCACGGGGACAGTCTGGCTACACTGAAGCTTTCTTT.

This clonotype was counted many times. The chain uses TRBV12-3 or TRBV12-4 and TRBJ2-3; D possibly matches TRBD1 or TRBD2 (5 bases each). V shed 3 bases and J shed 2 bases, with 9 bases lying between them. This CDR3 is 14 amino acids long. The CDR3 DNA is TGTGCCAGCAGTTTCTGGGGGAACACAGATACGCAGTATTTT. Amino acid sequence: CASSFWGNTDTQYF.

Concerning this clonotype itself: Being one base from a much bigger clone, this may be a read error. The chain recombines TRBV29-1 with TRBJ1-1; D is perhaps TRBD1 (6 bases). CDR1 is SQVTM, CDR2 ANQGSEA, per germline. The germline V and J ends were trimmed by 3 bases and 0 bases, with 17 bases remaining between them. The CDR3 length is 16 residues. CDR3 bases: TGCAGCGTTGACAGGACAGTCTGGAACGTGAACACTGAAGCTTTCTTT. Translated: CSVDRTVWNVNTEAFF.

This clonotype has a count of ten or more. The chain has TRBV11-2 and TRBJ2-7; 9 bases align to TRBD2. The CDR3 covers 16 residues. CDR1 and CDR2 from the germline V gene are SGHAT and FQNNGV. With 5 bases clipped from V and 3 bases from J, the junction kept 11 bases outside the gene matches. For the CDR3, the DNA is TGTGCCAGCAGCCCTAGCGTGCTAGCGGGAAACTACGAGCAGTACTTC. This translates into CASSPSVLAGNYEQYF.

This clonotype was counted at least ten times. The genes are TRBV7-2 and TRBJ2-5, with no clear D. Germline V CDR1 and CDR2: SGHTA, FQGNSA. Trimming pared 5 bases from V and 2 bases from J, leaving 21 bases between. This CDR3 is 17 amino acids long. The CDR3 loop reads CASSRGAFGGVQETQYF. The CDR3 DNA sequence: TGTGCCAGCAGCCGCGGTGCGTTTGGCGGTGTTCAAGAGACCCAGTACTTC.

V gene TRBV7-2 combines with J gene TRBJ2-7; possible D gene TRBD2, 6 bases. V lost 1 base to trimming and J lost 0 bases, with 13 bases between them. This CDR3 has 16 amino acids. Germline V gene lookup returns CDR1 SGHTA and CDR2 FQGNSA. The CDR3 loop reads CASSLVLRDLSYEQYF. DNA of the CDR3: TGTGCCAGCAGCTTAGTATTGCGGGACCTCTCCTACGAGCAGTACTTC.

The chain links TRBV3-1 to TRBJ1-4; D perhaps matches TRBD1 (6 bases). The V end lost 11 bases, the J end lost 5 bases, and 30 bases lay between the germline ends. CDR1 LGHDT and CDR2 YNNKEL come from the germline V gene (reference sequence). There are 18 residues in the CDR3. This CDR3 reads CAFSFVASDSPFNEKLFF. CDR3 coding DNA: TGTGCCTTCAGTTTCGTGGCCTCGGACAGCCCCTTCAATGAAAAACTGTTTTTT.

On this clonotype itself: The junction departs from germline at one end; a sequencing error may be responsible. CDR3 coding DNA: TGTGCCAGTAGTATTGGAGCGGGGGGCCCGGCAGATACGGAGTATTTT. Translated: CASSIGAGGPADTEYF. J is TRBJ2-3 and V is TRBV19; 9 bases match TRBD2. This CDR3 region has 16 residues. CDR1 and CDR2 (germline): LNHDA, SQIVND (reference sequence). Together with reference TRBV19 and TRBJ2-3, the CDR3 gives the full variable domain: DGGITQSPKYLFRKEGQNVTLSCEQNLNHDAMYWYRQDPGQGLRLIYYSQIVNDFQKGDIAEGYSVSREKKESFPLTVTSAQKNPTAFYLCASSIGAGGPADTEYFGPGTRLTVL.

The chain employs TRBV7-2 and TRBJ1-3; no definite D call. Germline CDR1 is SGHTA and CDR2 is FQGNSA. Trimming pared 5 bases from V and 3 bases from J, leaving 11 bases between. The length of the CDR3 is 14 residues. CDR3 protein: CASSAGGLGNTIYF. In nucleotides, the CDR3 is TGTGCCAGCAGCGCCGGCGGACTTGGAAACACCATATATTTT. Supplemented by reference TRBV7-2 and TRBJ1-3, the full variable domain reads GAGVSQSPSNKVTEKGKDVELRCDPISGHTALYWYRQSLGQGLEFLIYFQGNSAPDKSGLPSDRFSAERTGGSVSTLTIQRTQQEDSAVYLCASSAGGLGNTIYFGEGSWLTVV.

Concerning this clonotype: A much larger clone lies a single base off, so this may be a read error. The gene calls are TRBV12-3 or TRBV12-4 and TRBJ2-3, with D uncertain. The CDR3 length is 17 residues. DNA of the CDR3: TGTGCCAGCAGATACAAATTAGCTCGCCCCGACTTGGATACGCAGTTTTTT. Translated: CASRYKLARPDLDTQFF.